This section outlines one T cell receptor (beta chain) sequence together with its context. This table comes from immunoSEQ multiplex PCR, and its TCRdb copy is limited to in-frame clones, with some not included. The data contain about 130,000 clones, roughly 95% of them singletons. This record comes from a study of T cell changes during pregnancy in multiple sclerosis. The CDR3 consists of 14 residues. V shed 5 bases and J shed 6 bases, with 14 bases lying between them. The germline V gene encodes CDR1 MDHEN and CDR2 SYDVKM. The sequences come from peripheral blood, collected after pregnancy. This rearrangement joins TRBV28 to TRBJ2-1, with D perhaps matching TRBD2 (6 bases). This receptor was identified in a female donor with multiple sclerosis, enrolled in a pregnancy study. Here the CDR3 reads CASSAPGLLNEQFF. CDR3 sequence (DNA): TGTGCCAGCAGTGCCCCGGGACTCCTCAATGAGCAGTTCTTC.